This is a list of T cell receptor beta chains from one sample in a study of long-term antiretroviral therapy in people with HIV. TCRdb keeps only in-frame clones here, not all; method: immunoSEQ multiplex PCR. Among 7,500 to 9,000 clones listed, around 78% were seen once. The sequencing used unsorted PBMCs, collected 0.6 years before starting antiretroviral therapy. Receptor source: a man aged 35 to 55 with HIV. CDR3s include the opening cysteine and the closing phenylalanine or tryptophan. A D gene is named only where the DNA matches it firmly. A row's size may be missing; if present it is once, few, many or a size class.

cdr3_nt	cdr3_aa	j_call	clone_size	v_call	d_call
TGTGCTAGTGGTTTGCCTCAGGGGGTTGCTCAGCCCCAGCATTTT	CASGLPQGVAQPQHF	TRBJ1-5	few	TRBV12-5	TRBD1
TGTGCCATCAGCTTACAGGGGTCCTCCTACGAGCAGTACTTC	CAISLQGSSYEQYF	TRBJ2-7	.	TRBV10-3	TRBD1
TGTGCCAGTAGTCAGACAGGGGCGGATGGCTACACCTTC	CASSQTGADGYTF	TRBJ1-2	.	TRBV19	TRBD1
TGCGCCAGCAGCTTGGCCCGGGACAGGGGCACTGAAGCTTTCTTT	CASSLARDRGTEAFF	TRBJ1-1	.	TRBV5-1	TRBD1
TGTGCCACTCGGTGGGGAGGGGTGGACACTGAAGCTTTCTTT	CATRWGGVDTEAFF	TRBJ1-1	.	TRBV19	.
TGTGCCAGCAGACCCGGAGTTCGGGTAGATACGCAGTATTTT	CASRPGVRVDTQYF	TRBJ2-3	.	TRBV7-9	.
TGTGCCAGCAGTTTAGCAGTAGCGGGGGGGCAAGATACGCAGTATTTT	CASSLAVAGGQDTQYF	TRBJ2-3	.	TRBV28	TRBD2
TGTGCCAGCAGCTTAGATCAGTTTGACAGGGCGGTAAACACTGAAGCTTTCTTT	CASSLDQFDRAVNTEAFF	TRBJ1-1	once	TRBV11-2	TRBD1
TGTGCCAGCGGATTCACAGAGAACTACGAGCAGTACTTC	CASGFTENYEQYF	TRBJ2-7	.	TRBV27	.
TGTGCCAGCAGCCTTAGACAGGGTCACAGCACTGAAGCTTTCTTT	CASSLRQGHSTEAFF	TRBJ1-1	.	TRBV6-5	TRBD1
TGTGCCAGCTCACGCCGGACAGGGGAGAACACTGAAGCTTTCTTT	CASSRRTGENTEAFF	TRBJ1-1	.	TRBV18	TRBD1
TGTGCCCTAAGGGACGGACTCGGTGAGCAGTTCTTC	CALRDGLGEQFF	TRBJ2-1	.	TRBV27	.
TGTGCCTGGAGTGTACGGGGCACGCAGTATTTT	CAWSVRGTQYF	TRBJ2-3	.	TRBV30	.
TGTGCCTGGAGTCCAGGGGAGGAGCAGCCCCAGCATTTT	CAWSPGEEQPQHF	TRBJ1-5	.	TRBV30	.
TGTGCCAGCAGTAGCCCCTACCGGGGAGCTTTCTTT	CASSSPYRGAFF	TRBJ1-1	.	TRBV6-5	.